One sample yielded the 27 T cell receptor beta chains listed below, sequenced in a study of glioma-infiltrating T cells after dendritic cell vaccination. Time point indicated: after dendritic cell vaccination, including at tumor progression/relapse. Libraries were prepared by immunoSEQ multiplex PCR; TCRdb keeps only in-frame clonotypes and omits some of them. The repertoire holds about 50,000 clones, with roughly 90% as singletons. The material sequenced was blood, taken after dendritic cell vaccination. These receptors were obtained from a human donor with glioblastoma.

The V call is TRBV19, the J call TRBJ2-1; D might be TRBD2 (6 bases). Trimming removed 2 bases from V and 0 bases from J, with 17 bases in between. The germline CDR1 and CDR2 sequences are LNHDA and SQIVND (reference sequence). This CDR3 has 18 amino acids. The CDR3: CASSIRGLPLDSYNEQFF. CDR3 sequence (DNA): TGTGCCAGTAGTATAAGAGGACTACCCTTGGACTCCTACAATGAGCAGTTCTTC.

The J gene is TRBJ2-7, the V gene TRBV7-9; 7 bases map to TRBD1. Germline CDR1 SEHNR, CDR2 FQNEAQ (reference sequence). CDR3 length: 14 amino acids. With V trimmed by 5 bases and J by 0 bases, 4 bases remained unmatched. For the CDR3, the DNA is TGTGCCAGCAGCCAGGGGGATCCCTCCTACGAGCAGTACTTC. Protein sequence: CASSQGDPSYEQYF.

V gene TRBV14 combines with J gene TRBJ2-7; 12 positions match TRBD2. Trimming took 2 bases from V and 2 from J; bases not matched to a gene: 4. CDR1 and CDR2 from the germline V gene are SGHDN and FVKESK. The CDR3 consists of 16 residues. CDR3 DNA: TGTGCCAGCAGCCAAACGACTAGCGGGAGAACCTACGAGCAGTACTTC. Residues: CASSQTTSGRTYEQYF.

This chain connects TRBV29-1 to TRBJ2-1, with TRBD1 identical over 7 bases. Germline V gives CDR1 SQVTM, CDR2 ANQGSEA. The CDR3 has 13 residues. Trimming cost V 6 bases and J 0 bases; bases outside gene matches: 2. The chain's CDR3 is CSVGQSSYNEQFF. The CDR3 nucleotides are TGCAGCGTGGGACAGAGCTCCTACAATGAGCAGTTCTTC.

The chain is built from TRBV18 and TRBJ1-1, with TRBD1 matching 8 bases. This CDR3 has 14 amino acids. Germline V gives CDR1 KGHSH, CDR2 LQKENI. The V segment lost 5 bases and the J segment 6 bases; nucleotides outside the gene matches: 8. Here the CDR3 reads CASSVDRGFSEAFF. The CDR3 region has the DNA TGTGCCAGCTCAGTCGACAGGGGTTTCTCTGAAGCTTTCTTT.

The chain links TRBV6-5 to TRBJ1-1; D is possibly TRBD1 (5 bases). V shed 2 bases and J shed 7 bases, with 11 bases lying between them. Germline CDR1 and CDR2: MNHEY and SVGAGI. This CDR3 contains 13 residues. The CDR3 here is CASSYVSDSEAFF. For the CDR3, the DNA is TGTGCCAGCAGTTACGTGTCTGACAGTGAAGCTTTCTTT.

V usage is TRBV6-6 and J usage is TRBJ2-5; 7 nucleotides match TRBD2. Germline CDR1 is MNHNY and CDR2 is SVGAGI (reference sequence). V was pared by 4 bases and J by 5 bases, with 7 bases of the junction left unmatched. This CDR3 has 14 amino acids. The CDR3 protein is CASSSGGWVETQYF. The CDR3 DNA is TGTGCCAGCAGTTCCGGGGGGTGGGTGGAGACCCAGTACTTC.

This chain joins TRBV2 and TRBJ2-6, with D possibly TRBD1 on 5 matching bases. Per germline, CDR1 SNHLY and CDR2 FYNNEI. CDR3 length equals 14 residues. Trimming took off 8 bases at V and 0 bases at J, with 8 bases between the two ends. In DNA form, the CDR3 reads TGTGCCAGCTCCAGGGTCTCTGGGGCCAACGTCCTGACTTTC. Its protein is CASSRVSGANVLTF.

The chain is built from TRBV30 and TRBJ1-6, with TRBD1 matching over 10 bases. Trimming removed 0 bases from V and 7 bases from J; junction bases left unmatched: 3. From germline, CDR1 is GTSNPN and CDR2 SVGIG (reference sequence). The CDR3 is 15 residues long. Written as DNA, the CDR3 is TGTGCCTGGAGTGTGTCGGGACAGGGGAATTCACCCCTCCACTTT. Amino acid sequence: CAWSVSGQGNSPLHF.

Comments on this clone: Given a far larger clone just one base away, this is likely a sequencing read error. This chain's CDR3 is CASSTYRRQSAQPLHF. The DNA of the CDR3 is TGTGCCAGTAGTACTTACAGGCGACAGAGCGCTCAGCCCCTGCATTTT. V and J are TRBV19 and TRBJ1-5, with D possibly TRBD1 on 5 matching bases. CDR1 and CDR2 from the germline V gene are LNHDA and SQIVND (reference sequence). The CDR3 covers 16 residues.

CDR3 amino acids: CASSSGLYEQYF. CDR3 nucleotide sequence: TGCGCCAGCAGCTCAGGTCTCTACGAGCAGTACTTC. This chain joins TRBV5-1 and TRBJ2-7; D not resolved. V was pared by 3 bases and J by 3 bases, with 7 bases between. The CDR3 has 12 residues. Germline-derived CDR1 and CDR2 are SGHRS and YFSETQ.

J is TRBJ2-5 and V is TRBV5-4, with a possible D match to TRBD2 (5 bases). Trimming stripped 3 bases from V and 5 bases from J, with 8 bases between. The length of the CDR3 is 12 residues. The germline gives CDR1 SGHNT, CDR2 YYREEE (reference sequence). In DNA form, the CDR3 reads TGTGCCAGCAGCTCGGAGCGGGAGACCCAGTACTTC. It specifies CASSSERETQYF.

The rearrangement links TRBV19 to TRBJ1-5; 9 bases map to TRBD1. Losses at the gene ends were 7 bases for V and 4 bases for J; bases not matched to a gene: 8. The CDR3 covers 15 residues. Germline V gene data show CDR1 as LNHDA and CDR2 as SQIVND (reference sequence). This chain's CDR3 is CASTGGQGLNQPQHF. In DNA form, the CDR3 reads TGTGCCAGTACCGGAGGACAGGGGTTAAATCAGCCCCAGCATTTT.

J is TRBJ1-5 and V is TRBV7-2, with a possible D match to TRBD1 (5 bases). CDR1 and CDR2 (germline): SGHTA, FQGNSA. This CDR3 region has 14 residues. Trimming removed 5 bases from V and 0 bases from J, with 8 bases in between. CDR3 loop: CASSQDSSNQPQHF. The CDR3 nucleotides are TGTGCCAGCAGCCAAGACAGTAGCAATCAGCCCCAGCATTTT.

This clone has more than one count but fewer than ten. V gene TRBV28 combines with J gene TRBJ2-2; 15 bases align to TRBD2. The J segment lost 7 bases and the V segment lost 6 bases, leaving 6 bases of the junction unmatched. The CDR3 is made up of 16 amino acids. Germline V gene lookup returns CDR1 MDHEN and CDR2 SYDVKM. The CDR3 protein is CASSRGLAGGIGELFF. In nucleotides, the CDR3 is TGTGCCAGCAGCCGGGGACTAGCGGGAGGCATCGGGGAGCTGTTTTTT.

CDR3 bases: TGCGCCAGCAGCACCGACTACTCCTACGAGCAGTACTTC. It translates to CASSTDYSYEQYF. This rearrangement joins TRBV5-1 to TRBJ2-7; D might be TRBD2 (5 bases). The CDR3 length is 13 residues. V gave up 4 bases and J gave up 0 bases, with 8 bases separating them. Germline assignment: CDR1 SGHRS and CDR2 YFSETQ.

The CDR3: CASSFGVVSGSYEQYF. DNA of the CDR3: TGTGCCAGCAGTTTCGGTGTGGTTAGCGGCTCCTACGAGCAGTACTTC. The chain is built from TRBV6-5 and TRBJ2-7; TRBD2 might be the D (6 bases). The CDR3 length is 16 residues. V was shortened by 4 bases and J by 0 bases, with 16 bases between the two germline ends. CDR1 is MNHEY and CDR2 is SVGAGI in the germline V gene.

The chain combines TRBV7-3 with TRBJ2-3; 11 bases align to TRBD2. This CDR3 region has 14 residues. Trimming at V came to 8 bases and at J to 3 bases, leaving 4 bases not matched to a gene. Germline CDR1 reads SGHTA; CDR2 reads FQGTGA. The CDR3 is CASGPSGGTDTQYF. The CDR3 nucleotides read TGTGCCAGCGGTCCTAGCGGGGGGACAGATACGCAGTATTTT. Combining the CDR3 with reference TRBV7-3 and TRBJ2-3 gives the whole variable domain GAGVSQTPSNKVTEKGKYVELRCDPISGHTALYWYRQSLGQGPEFLIYFQGTGAADDSGLPNDRFFAVRPEGSVSTLKIQRTERGDSAVYLCASGPSGGTDTQYFGPGTRLTVL.

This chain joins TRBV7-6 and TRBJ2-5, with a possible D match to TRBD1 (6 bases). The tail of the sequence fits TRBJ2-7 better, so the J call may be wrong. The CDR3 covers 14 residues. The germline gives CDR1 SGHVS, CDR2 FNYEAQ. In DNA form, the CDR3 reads TGTGCCAGCAGCTTCGGACAGAGCTCCTACGAGCAGTACTTC. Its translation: CASSFGQSSYEQYF.

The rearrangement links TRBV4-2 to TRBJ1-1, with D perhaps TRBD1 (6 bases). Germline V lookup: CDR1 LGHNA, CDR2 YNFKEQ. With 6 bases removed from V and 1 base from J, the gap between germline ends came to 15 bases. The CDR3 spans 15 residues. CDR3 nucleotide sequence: TGTGCCAGCAGGACAGGCGCATTTGGGAACACTGAAGCTTTCTTT. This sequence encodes CASRTGAFGNTEAFF.

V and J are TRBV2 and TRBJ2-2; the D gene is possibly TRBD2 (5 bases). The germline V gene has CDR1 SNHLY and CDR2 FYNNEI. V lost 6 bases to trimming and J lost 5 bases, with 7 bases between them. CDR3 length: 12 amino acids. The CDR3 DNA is TGTGCCAGCAGGGAGGAGACCGGGGAGCTGTTTTTT. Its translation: CASREETGELFF.

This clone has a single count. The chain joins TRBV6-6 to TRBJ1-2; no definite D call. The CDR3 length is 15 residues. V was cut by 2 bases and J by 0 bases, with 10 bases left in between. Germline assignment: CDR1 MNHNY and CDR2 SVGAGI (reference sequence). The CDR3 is CASSYTAPSNYGYTF. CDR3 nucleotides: TGTGCCAGCAGTTACACAGCCCCATCTAACTATGGCTACACCTTC.

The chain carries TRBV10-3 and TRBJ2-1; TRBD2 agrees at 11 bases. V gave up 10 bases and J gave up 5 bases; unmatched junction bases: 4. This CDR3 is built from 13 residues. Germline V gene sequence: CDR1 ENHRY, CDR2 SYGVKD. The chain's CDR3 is CATTSGGDNEQFF. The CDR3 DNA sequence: TGTGCCACTACTAGCGGGGGAGACAATGAGCAGTTCTTC.

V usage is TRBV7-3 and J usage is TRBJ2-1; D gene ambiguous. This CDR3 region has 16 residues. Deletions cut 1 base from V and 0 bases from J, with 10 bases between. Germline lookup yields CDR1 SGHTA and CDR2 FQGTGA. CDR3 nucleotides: TGTGCCAGCAGCTTAAAGTCCCGGAGCTCCTACAATGAGCAGTTCTTC. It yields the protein CASSLKSRSSYNEQFF.

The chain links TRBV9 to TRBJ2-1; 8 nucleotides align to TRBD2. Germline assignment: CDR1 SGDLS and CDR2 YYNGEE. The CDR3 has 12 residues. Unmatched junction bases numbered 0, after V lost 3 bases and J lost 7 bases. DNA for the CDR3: TGTGCCAGCAGCGCGGGGGGGAATGAGCAGTTCTTC. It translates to CASSAGGNEQFF. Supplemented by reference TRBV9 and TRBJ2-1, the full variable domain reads DSGVTQTPKHLITATGQRVTLRCSPRSGDLSVYWYQQSLDQGLQFLIQYYNGEERAKGNILERFSAQQFPDLHSELNLSSLELGDSALYFCASSAGGNEQFFGPGTRLTVL.

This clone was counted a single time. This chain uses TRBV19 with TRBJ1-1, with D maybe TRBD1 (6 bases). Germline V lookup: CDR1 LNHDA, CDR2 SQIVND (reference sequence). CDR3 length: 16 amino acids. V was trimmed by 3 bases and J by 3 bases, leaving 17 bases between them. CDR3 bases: TGTGCCAGTAGTATTCATCAGGGGAGCGTGTACACTGAAGCTTTCTTT. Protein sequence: CASSIHQGSVYTEAFF.

The CDR3 sequence is CASSMSRGTGTEAFF. Here the CDR3 DNA reads TGTGCCAGCAGTATGTCCCGGGGAACGGGGACTGAAGCTTTCTTT. The V and J genes are TRBV27 and TRBJ1-1; D not certain. The V end lost 5 bases, the J end lost 5 bases, and 18 bases lay between the germline ends. The CDR3 contains 15 residues. CDR1 MNHEY and CDR2 SMNVEV come from the germline V gene (reference sequence).